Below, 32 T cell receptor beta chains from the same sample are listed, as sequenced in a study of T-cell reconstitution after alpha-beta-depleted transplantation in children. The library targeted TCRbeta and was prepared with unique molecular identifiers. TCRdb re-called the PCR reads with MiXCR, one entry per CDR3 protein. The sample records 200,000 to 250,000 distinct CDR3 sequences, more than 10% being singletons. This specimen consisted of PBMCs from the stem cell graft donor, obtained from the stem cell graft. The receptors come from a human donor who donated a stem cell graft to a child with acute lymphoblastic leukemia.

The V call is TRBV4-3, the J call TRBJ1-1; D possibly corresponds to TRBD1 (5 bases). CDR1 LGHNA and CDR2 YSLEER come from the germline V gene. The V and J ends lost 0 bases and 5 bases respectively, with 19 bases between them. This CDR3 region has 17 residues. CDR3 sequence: CASSQDWSFGGGTEAFF. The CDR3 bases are TGCGCCAGCAGCCAAGATTGGTCATTCGGGGGTGGAACTGAAGCTTTCTTT.

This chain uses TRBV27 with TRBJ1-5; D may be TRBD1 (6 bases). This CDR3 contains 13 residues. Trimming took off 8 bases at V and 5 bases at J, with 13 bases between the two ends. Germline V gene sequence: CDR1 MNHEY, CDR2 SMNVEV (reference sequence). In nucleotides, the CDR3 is TGTGCCAGCCGGCCGGGGACATATCAGCCCCAGCATTTT. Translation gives CASRPGTYQPQHF.

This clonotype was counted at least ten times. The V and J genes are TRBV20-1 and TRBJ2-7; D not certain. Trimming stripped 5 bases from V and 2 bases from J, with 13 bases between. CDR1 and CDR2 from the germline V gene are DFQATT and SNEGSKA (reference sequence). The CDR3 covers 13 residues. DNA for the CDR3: TGCAGTGCTTCCGGACGGCACACCTACGAGCAGTACTTC. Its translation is CSASGRHTYEQYF.

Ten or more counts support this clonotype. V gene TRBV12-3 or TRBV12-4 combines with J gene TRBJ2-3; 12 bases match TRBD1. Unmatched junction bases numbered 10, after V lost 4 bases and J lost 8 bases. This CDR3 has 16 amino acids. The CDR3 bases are TGTGCCAGCAGTTCGACTGCATCGGGACAGGGGGCTACGCAGTATTTT. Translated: CASSSTASGQGATQYF.

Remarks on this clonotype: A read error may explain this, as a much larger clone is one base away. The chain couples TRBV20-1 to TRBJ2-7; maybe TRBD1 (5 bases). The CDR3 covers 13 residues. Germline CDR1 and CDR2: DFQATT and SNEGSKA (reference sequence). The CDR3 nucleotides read TGCAGTGCTAGCGGTAGGGGATCCTACGGGCAGTACTTC. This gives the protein CSASGRGSYGQYF.

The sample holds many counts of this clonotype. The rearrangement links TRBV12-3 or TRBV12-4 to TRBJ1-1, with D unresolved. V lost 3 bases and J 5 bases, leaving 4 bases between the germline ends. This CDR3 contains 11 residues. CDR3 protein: CASSFGTEAFF. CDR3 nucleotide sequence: TGTGCCAGCAGTTTCGGTACTGAAGCTTTCTTT.

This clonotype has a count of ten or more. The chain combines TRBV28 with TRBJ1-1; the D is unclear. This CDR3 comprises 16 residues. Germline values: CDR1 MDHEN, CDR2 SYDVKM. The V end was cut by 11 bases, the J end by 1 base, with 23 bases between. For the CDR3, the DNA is TGTGCCGCCGCCCCCGCCTCGGGCCGTCGGAACACTGAAGCTTTCTTT. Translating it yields CAAAPASGRRNTEAFF.

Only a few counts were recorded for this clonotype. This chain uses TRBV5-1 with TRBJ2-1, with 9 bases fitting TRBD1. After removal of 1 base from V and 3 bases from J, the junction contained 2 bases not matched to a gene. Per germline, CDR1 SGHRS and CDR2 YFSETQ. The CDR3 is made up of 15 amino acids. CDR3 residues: CASSLMDRGYNEQFF. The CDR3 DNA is TGCGCCAGCAGCTTGATGGACAGGGGCTACAATGAGCAGTTCTTC.

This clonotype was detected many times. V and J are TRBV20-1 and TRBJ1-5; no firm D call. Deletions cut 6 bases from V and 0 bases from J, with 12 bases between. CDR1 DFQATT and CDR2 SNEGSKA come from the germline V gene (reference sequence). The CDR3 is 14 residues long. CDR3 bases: TGCAGTGCACCTGGACTGATTAGCAATCAGCCCCAGCATTTT. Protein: CSAPGLISNQPQHF.

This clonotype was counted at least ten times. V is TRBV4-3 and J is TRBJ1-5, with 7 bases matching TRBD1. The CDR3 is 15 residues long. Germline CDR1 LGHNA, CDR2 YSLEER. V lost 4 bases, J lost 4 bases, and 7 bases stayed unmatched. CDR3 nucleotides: TGCGCCAGCAGCCCCCTGACAGGGACTAATCAGCCCCAGCATTTT. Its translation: CASSPLTGTNQPQHF.

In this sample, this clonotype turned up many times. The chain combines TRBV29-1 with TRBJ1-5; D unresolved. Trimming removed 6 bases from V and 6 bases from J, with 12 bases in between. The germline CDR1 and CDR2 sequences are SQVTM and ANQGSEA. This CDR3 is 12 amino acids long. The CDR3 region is CSVVDLGQPQHF. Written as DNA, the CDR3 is TGCAGCGTGGTGGACTTGGGTCAGCCCCAGCATTTT. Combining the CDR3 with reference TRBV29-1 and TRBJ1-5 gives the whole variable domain SAVISQKPSRDICQRGTSLTIQCQVDSQVTMMFWYRQQPGQSLTLIATANQGSEATYESGFVIDKFPISRPNLTFSTLTVSNMSPEDSSIYLCSVVDLGQPQHFGDGTRLSIL.

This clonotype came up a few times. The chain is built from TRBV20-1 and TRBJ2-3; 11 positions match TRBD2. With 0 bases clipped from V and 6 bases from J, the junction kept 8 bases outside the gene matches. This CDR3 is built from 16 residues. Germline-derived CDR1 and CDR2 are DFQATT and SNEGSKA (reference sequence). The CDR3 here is CSARDRGTSGLDTQYF. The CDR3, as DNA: TGCAGTGCTAGAGATCGGGGGACTAGCGGTCTGGATACGCAGTATTTT.

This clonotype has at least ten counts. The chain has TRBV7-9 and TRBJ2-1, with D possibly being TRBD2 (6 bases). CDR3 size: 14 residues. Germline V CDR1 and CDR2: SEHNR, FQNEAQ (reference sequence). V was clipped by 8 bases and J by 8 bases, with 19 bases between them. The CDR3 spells CASSWGGAEDEQFF. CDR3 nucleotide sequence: TGTGCCAGCTCTTGGGGCGGGGCGGAGGATGAGCAGTTCTTC.

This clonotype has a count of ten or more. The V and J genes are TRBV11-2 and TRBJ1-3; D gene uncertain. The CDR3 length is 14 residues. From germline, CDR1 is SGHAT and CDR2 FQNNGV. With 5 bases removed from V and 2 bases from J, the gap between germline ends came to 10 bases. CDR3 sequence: CASSLTRAGNTIYF. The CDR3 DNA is TGTGCCAGCAGCCTTACGAGGGCTGGAAACACCATATATTTT.

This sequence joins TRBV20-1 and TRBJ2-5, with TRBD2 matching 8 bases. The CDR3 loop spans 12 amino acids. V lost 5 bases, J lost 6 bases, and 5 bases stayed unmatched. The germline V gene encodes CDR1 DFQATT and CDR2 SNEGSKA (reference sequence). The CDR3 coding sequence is TGCAGTGCTCCGGGGGGGGGGAAGACCCAGTACTTC. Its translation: CSAPGGGKTQYF.

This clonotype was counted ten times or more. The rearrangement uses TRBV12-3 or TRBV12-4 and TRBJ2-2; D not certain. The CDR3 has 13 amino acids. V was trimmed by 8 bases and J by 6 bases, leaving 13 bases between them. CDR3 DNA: TGTGCCAGCCCCTATAGGGTCGCCGGGGAGCTGTTTTTT. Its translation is CASPYRVAGELFF.

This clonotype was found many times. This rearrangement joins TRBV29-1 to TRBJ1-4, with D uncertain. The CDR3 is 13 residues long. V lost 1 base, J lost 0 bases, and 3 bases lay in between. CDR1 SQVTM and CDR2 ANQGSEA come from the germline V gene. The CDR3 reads CSVEVATNEKLFF. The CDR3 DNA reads TGCAGCGTTGAAGTTGCAACTAATGAAAAACTGTTTTTT.

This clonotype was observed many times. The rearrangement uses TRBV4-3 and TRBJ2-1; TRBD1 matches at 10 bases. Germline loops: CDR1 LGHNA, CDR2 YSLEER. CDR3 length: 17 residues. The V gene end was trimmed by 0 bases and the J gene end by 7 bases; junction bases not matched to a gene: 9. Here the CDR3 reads CASSQDGTGEFGNEQFF. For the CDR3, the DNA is TGCGCCAGCAGCCAAGACGGGACAGGGGAGTTTGGGAATGAGCAGTTCTTC.

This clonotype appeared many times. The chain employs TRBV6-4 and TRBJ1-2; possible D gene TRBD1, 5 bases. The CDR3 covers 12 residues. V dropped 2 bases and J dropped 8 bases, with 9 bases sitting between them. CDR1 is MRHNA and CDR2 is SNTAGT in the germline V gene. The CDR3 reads CASSDGGYGYTF. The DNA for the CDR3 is TGTGCCAGCAGTGACGGGGGTTACGGCTACACCTTC.

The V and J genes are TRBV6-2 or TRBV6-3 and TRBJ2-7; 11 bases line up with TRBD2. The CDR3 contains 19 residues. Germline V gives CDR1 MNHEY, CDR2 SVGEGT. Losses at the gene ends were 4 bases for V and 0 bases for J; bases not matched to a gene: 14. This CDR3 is CASSSYPLAGGLYSYEQYF. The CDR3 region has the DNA TGTGCCAGCAGTTCTTACCCTCTAGCGGGGGGCCTCTACTCCTACGAGCAGTACTTC.

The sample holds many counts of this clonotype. The CDR3: CASSQGGQGIYEQYF. The DNA of the CDR3 is TGCGCCAGCAGCCAAGGCGGACAGGGGATATACGAGCAGTACTTC. The V call is TRBV4-3, the J call TRBJ2-7, with 9 bases lining up with TRBD1. Losses at the gene ends were 1 base for V and 4 bases for J; bases not matched to a gene: 5. The CDR3 runs to 15 residues. The germline V gene has CDR1 LGHNA and CDR2 YSLEER.

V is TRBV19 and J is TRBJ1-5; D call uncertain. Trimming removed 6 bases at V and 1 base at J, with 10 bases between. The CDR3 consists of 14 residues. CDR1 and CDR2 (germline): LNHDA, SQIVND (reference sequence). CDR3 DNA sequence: TGTGCCAGTAGACTGCCGGGGAGCAATCAGCCCCAGCATTTT. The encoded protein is CASRLPGSNQPQHF.

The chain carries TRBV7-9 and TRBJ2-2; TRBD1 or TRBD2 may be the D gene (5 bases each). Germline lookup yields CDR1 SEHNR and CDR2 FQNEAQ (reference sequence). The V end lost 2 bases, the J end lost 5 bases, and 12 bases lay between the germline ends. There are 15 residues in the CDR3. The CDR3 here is CASSLYEGRTGELFF. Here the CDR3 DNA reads TGTGCCAGCAGCTTATATGAGGGGCGGACCGGGGAGCTGTTTTTT.

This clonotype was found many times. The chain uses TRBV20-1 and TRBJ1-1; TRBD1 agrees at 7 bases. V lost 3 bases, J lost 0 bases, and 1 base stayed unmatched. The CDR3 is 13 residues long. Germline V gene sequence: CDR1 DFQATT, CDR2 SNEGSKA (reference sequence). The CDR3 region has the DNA TGCAGTGCTAGTGGACAGGTGAACACTGAAGCTTTCTTT. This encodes CSASGQVNTEAFF.

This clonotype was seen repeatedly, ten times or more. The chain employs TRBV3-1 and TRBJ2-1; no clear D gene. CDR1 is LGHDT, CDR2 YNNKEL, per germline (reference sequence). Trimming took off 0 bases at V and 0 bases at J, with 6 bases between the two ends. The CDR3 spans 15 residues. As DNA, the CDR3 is TGTGCCAGCAGCCAAGAGGAGAGCTCCTACAATGAGCAGTTCTTC. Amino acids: CASSQEESSYNEQFF.

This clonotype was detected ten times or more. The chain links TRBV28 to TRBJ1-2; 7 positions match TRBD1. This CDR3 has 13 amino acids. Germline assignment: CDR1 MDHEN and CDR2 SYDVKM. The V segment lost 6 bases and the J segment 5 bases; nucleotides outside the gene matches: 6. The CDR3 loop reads CASSLLRGYGYTF. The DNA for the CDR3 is TGTGCCAGCAGCCTACTCAGGGGGTATGGCTACACCTTC.

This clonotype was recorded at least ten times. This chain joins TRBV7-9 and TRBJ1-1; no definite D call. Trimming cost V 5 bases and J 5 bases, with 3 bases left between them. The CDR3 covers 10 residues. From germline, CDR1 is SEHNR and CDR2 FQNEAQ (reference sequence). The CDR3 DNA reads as TGTGCCAGCAGCGTTACTGAAGCTTTCTTT. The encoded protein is CASSVTEAFF.

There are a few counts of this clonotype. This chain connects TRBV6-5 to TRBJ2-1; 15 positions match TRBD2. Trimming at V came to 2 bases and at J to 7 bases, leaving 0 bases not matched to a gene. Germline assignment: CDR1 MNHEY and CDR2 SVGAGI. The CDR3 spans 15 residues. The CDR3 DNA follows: TGTGCCAGCAGTTACGGGACTAGCGGGGGGAATGAGCAGTTCTTC. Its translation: CASSYGTSGGNEQFF.

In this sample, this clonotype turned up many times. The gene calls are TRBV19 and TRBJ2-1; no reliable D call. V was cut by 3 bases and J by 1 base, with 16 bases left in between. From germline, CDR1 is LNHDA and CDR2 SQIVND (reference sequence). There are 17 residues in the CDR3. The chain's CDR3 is CASSIGKASFSYNEQFF. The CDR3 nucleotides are TGTGCCAGTAGTATTGGGAAGGCCAGCTTTTCCTACAATGAGCAGTTCTTC.

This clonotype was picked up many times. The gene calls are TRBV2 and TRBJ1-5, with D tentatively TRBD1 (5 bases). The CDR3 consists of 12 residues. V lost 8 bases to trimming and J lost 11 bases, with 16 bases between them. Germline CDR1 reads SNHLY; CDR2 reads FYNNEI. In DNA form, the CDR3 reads TGTGCCAGCTCACAAGGGGCCGCCGCCCAGCATTTT. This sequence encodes CASSQGAAAQHF.

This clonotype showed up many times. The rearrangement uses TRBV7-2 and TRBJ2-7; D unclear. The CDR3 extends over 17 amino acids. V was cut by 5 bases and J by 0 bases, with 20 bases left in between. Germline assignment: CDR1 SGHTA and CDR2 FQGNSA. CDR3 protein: CASSHLYSTRFSYEQYF. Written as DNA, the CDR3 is TGTGCCAGCAGCCACTTATACAGCACCCGCTTCTCCTACGAGCAGTACTTC.

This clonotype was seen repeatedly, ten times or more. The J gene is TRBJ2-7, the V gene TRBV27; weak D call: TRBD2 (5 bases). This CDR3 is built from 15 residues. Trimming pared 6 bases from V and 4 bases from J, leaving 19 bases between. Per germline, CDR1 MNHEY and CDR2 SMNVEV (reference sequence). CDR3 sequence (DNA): TGTGCCAGCAGCCCCCTGCGGGCAATAGCTTACGAGCAGTACTTC. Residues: CASSPLRAIAYEQYF.